This TCR beta chain was identified in a study of blood T cell repertoires in COVID-19. Study background: Some COVID-19 samples were acute and others convalescent; all came from the United States, Italy and Spain. T cells, B-cell-depleted T cells, or PBMCs provided the cDNA or gDNA that served as material.

V was clipped by 4 bases and J by 0 bases; unmatched bases: 4. This CDR3 spans 15 amino acids. Per the germline V gene, CDR1 is SGHTS and CDR2 is YDEGEE. Clones were sequenced by immunoSEQ multiplex PCR, and TCRdb holds only the in-frame ones, with some missing. The sample lists about 140,000 clones, almost 85% seen once, with about 2.9% in the top ten. This chain connects TRBV5-8 to TRBJ2-7, with 10 bases lining up with TRBD1. Input material: peripheral blood. The sequence was collected from a man aged 45 to 65 with acute or convalescent COVID-19. CDR3 nucleotides: TGTGCCAGCAGCGCGGGACAGGGGAGCTCCTACGAGCAGTACTTC. Its protein is CASSAGQGSSYEQYF.